The next 4 T cell receptor beta chains were all read from a single sample in a study of PD-L1 blockade in urothelial cancer. Sequenced by immunoSEQ multiplex PCR; TCRdb stores in-frame clones only, minus some. The profile covers around 40,000 clones, with around nine tenths appearing a single time and approximately 2% taken by the ten largest. Specimen: PBMCs, collected around atezolizumab (anti-PD-L1) treatment. The receptor source for this set is a man between 60 and 75 years old with urothelial cancer.

This chain connects TRBV5-1 to TRBJ2-5, with D perhaps matching TRBD2 (5 bases). In germline, CDR1 is SGHRS, CDR2 YFSETQ. The CDR3 covers 15 residues. Between the trimmed V and J ends, which lost 6 bases and 2 bases, there was a span of 17 bases. CDR3 DNA: TGCGCCAGCACCCTCCTAGGACTTACACAAGAGACCCAGTACTTC. Translation: CASTLLGLTQETQYF. Together with reference TRBV5-1 and TRBJ2-5, the CDR3 gives the full variable domain: KAGVTQTPRYLIKTRGQQVTLSCSPISGHRSVSWYQQTPGQGLQFLFEYFSETQRNKGNFPGRFSGRQFSNSRSEMNVSTLELGDSALYLCASTLLGLTQETQYFGPGTRLLVL.

The chain employs TRBV19 and TRBJ1-5; weak D call: TRBD1 (6 bases). V lost 5 bases and J 5 bases, leaving 16 bases between the germline ends. CDR3 length: 15 residues. Germline loops: CDR1 LNHDA, CDR2 SQIVND (reference sequence). CDR3 sequence: CASSRTQGTHQPQHF. CDR3 coding DNA: TGTGCCAGTAGTCGAACACAGGGAACCCATCAGCCCCAGCATTTT.

This chain joins TRBV28 and TRBJ1-6; no definite D call. Germline CDR1 MDHEN, CDR2 SYDVKM. The CDR3 covers 12 residues. V was clipped by 1 base and J by 12 bases, with 7 bases between them. The DNA of the CDR3 is TGTGCCAGCAGTTTATTTTCGAGACCCCTCCACTTT. Its translation is CASSLFSRPLHF.

This rearrangement joins TRBV7-8 to TRBJ1-1, with D possibly TRBD1 on 5 matching bases. This CDR3 has 14 residues. Germline V CDR1 and CDR2: SGHVS, FQNEAQ. V lost 3 bases, J lost 2 bases, and 10 bases lay in between. CDR3 protein: CASSLTQGNTEAFF. The DNA for the CDR3 is TGTGCCAGCAGCTTGACCCAGGGTAACACTGAAGCTTTCTTT.